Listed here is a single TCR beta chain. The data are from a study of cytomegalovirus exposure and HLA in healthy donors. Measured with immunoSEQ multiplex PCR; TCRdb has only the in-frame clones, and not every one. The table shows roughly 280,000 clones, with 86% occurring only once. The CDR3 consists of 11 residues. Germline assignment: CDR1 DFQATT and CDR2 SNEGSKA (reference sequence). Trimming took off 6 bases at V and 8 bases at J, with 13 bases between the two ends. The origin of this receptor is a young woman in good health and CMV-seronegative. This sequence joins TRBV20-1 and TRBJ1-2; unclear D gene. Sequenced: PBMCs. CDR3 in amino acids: CSAREALGYTF. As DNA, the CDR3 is TGCAGTGCCCGAGAGGCCTTGGGCTACACCTTC.